These 7 T cell receptor beta chains share one sample of origin, sequenced in a study of shared clonotypes between healthy human individuals. Clones were read by immunoSEQ multiplex PCR, and TCRdb kept only the in-frame ones, dropping some. The sample lists some 1 million clones; roughly 75% were seen once. The sequenced material came from memory CD4+ T cells sorted from blood. Sample subset: CD45RA-negative fraction. The source of these receptors is a man between 18 and 35 years old in good health.

The chain employs TRBV7-6 and TRBJ2-1, with 9 nucleotides matching TRBD1. This CDR3 is built from 14 residues. The trim removed 1 base at V and 9 bases at J, leaving 4 bases unmatched. CDR1 SGHVS and CDR2 FNYEAQ come from the germline V gene. In DNA form, the CDR3 reads TGTGCCAGCAGCTTAGAGGACAGGGGATTTGAGCAGTTCTTC. Its translation is CASSLEDRGFEQFF.

The gene calls are TRBV15 and TRBJ1-2, with 10 bases matching TRBD1. Germline CDR1 reads LNHNV; CDR2 reads YYDKDF (reference sequence). The CDR3 sequence is 17 residues long. V was pared by 0 bases and J by 3 bases, with 7 bases of the junction left unmatched. This chain's CDR3 is CATSRELGTGAYYGYTF. DNA of the CDR3: TGTGCCACCAGCAGAGAACTCGGGACAGGGGCGTACTATGGCTACACCTTC.

The J gene is TRBJ2-7, the V gene TRBV5-8; D gene uncertain. The CDR3 length is 14 residues. Germline CDR1 SGHTS, CDR2 YDEGEE. The V end lost 0 bases, the J end lost 4 bases, and 11 bases lay between the germline ends. The CDR3 nucleotides read TGTGCCAGCAGCTTGGAGCCAGTCAGGTACGAGCAGTACTTC. This encodes CASSLEPVRYEQYF.

In its sample, this clone was seen many times. Other DNA sequences of this sample code for an identical CDR3. CDR3 loop: CASSLGQGNQPQHF. For the CDR3, the DNA is TGTGCCAGCAGCCTGGGACAGGGCAATCAGCCCCAGCATTTT. The genes are TRBV27 and TRBJ1-5; 8 bases are a match to TRBD1. V gave up 6 bases and J gave up 2 bases; unmatched junction bases: 3. The germline V gene encodes CDR1 MNHEY and CDR2 SMNVEV (reference sequence). The CDR3 extends over 14 amino acids.

This clone was observed a single time. V and J are TRBV27 and TRBJ2-5; TRBD1 matches 10 bases. The V segment lost 1 base and the J segment 4 bases; nucleotides outside the gene matches: 9. The length of the CDR3 is 17 residues. Germline-derived CDR1 and CDR2 are MNHEY and SMNVEV (reference sequence). This CDR3 reads CASSLYPPGQGSETQYF. The CDR3 bases are TGTGCCAGCAGTTTATATCCGCCGGGACAGGGGTCAGAGACCCAGTACTTC.

The rearrangement links TRBV19 to TRBJ1-2; D possibly corresponds to TRBD1 (6 bases). Trimming removed 5 bases at V and 2 bases at J, with 18 bases between. CDR1 LNHDA and CDR2 SQIVND come from the germline V gene (reference sequence). The CDR3 spans 16 residues. CDR3 nucleotide sequence: TGTGCCAGTAGTTTAGTCCCCCCAGGGGTAAACTATGGCTACACCTTC. Its translation is CASSLVPPGVNYGYTF.

The rearrangement joins TRBV10-3 to TRBJ2-1; no definite D call. Germline values: CDR1 ENHRY, CDR2 SYGVKD. Trimming left V 2 bases short and J 8 bases short, with 16 bases between. The CDR3 contains 15 residues. The CDR3 region has the DNA TGTGCCATCAGTGAGAGTAGGGCTCCTCGGGATGAGCAGTTCTTC. Protein: CAISESRAPRDEQFF.